Following are 20 T cell receptor beta chains from one sample sequenced in a study of blood T cell repertoires in COVID-19. The protocol was immunoSEQ multiplex PCR, while the TCRdb copy is restricted to in-frame clones and leaves out a portion. In the table there are roughly 200,000 clones, approximately 85% of which are singletons. The sequenced sample was PBMCs or T cells enriched from blood (not recorded which). The receptors were gathered from a man aged 35-49 years who had recovered from COVID-19.

The count of this clone is one. The chain links TRBV2 to TRBJ1-6; D is ambiguous. Between the trimmed V and J ends, which lost 10 bases and 4 bases, there was a span of 14 bases. In germline, CDR1 is SNHLY, CDR2 FYNNEI. The CDR3 loop spans 14 amino acids. For the CDR3, the DNA is TGTGCCACCTCACCGGGATTTTATAATTCACCCCTCCACTTT. Protein sequence: CATSPGFYNSPLHF.

The rearrangement joins TRBV11-2 to TRBJ2-2; D call uncertain. CDR1 is SGHAT, CDR2 FQNNGV, per germline. Deletions cut 1 base from V and 5 bases from J, with 5 bases between. This CDR3 has 13 residues. The CDR3 here is CASSLVGTGELFF. The CDR3 DNA reads as TGTGCCAGCAGCTTAGTCGGTACCGGGGAGCTGTTTTTT.

Turning to this clone: One junction end disagrees with the germline gene, perhaps due to a read error. V usage is TRBV5-6 and J usage is TRBJ2-2, with 13 bases aligning to TRBD2. The CDR3 is 17 amino acids. The V gene's germline CDR1 is SGHDT and CDR2 YYEEEE. The CDR3 sequence is CASSLGLAGRGTGELFF. As DNA, the CDR3 is TGTGCCAGCAGTTTGGGACTAGCGGGACGAGGCACCGGGGAGCTGTTTTTT.

The chain is built from TRBV2 and TRBJ2-5; D might be TRBD2 (7 bases). This CDR3 spans 13 amino acids. CDR1 and CDR2 (germline): SNHLY, FYNNEI. V was trimmed by 8 bases and J by 2 bases, leaving 12 bases between them. In DNA, the CDR3 is TGTGCCAGCCGAAGGGGGGGGCAAGAGACCCAGTACTTC. It encodes CASRRGGQETQYF.

This sequence joins TRBV12-3 or TRBV12-4 and TRBJ1-1, with D hard to call. The V end was cut by 5 bases, the J end by 10 bases, with 17 bases between. CDR3 length: 13 residues. The CDR3 here is CASSAGTPGGAFF. As DNA, the CDR3 is TGTGCCAGCAGTGCGGGCACCCCCGGCGGAGCTTTCTTT.

The genes are TRBV3-1 (or the pseudogene TRBV3-2) and TRBJ2-7, with 7 bases identical to TRBD2. Germline V gene lookup returns CDR1 LGHDT and CDR2 YNNKEL (reference sequence). This CDR3 is built from 12 residues. The junction had 0 bases not matched to a gene; V was cut back by 1 base and J by 6 bases. The CDR3 sequence is CASSQGGGEQYF. In DNA, the CDR3 is TGTGCCAGCAGCCAAGGGGGGGGCGAGCAGTACTTC.

This clone occurred a few times. The CDR3 nucleotides read TGTGCCAGCAGTCAACCGGGACAGGGAGATTCACCCCTCCACTTT. This gives the protein CASSQPGQGDSPLHF. V gene TRBV6-2 or TRBV6-3 combines with J gene TRBJ1-6, with 9 nucleotides matching TRBD1. This CDR3 comprises 15 residues. CDR1 and CDR2 from the germline V gene are MNHEY and SVGEGT. V lost 5 bases, J lost 8 bases, and 7 bases stayed unmatched.

The V and J genes are TRBV6-5 and TRBJ2-3; TRBD1 matches 10 bases. Losses at the gene ends were 2 bases for V and 4 bases for J; bases not matched to a gene: 3. There are 15 residues in the CDR3. Looked up from germline, CDR1 is MNHEY and CDR2 is SVGAGI. CDR3 in DNA: TGTGCCAGCAGTTACGGGACAGGGGTTCCAGATACGCAGTATTTT. Residues: CASSYGTGVPDTQYF.

This chain uses TRBV5-1 with TRBJ2-2; unclear D gene. V lost 4 bases to trimming and J lost 4 bases, with 8 bases between them. CDR1 and CDR2 from the germline V gene are SGHRS and YFSETQ. CDR3 length equals 13 residues. The CDR3 DNA follows: TGCGCCAGCAGCGGCCCCTTCACCGGGGAGCTGTTTTTT. It specifies CASSGPFTGELFF.

This clone came up once. The chain joins TRBV27 to TRBJ1-4; no definite D call. Germline lookup yields CDR1 MNHEY and CDR2 SMNVEV (reference sequence). V was pared by 3 bases and J by 0 bases, with 11 bases between. The CDR3 contains 16 residues. The CDR3 nucleotides read TGTGCCAGCAGTTTCGCGAGGGCCACAACTAATGAAAAACTGTTTTTT. It is translated as CASSFARATTNEKLFF.

The genes are TRBV7-2 and TRBJ1-5; TRBD1 agrees at 7 bases. From germline, CDR1 is SGHTA and CDR2 FQGNSA. The CDR3 extends over 16 amino acids. V was pared by 3 bases and J by 2 bases, with 7 bases of the junction left unmatched. The CDR3 is CASSFTNRGRNQPQHF. The CDR3 coding sequence is TGTGCCAGCAGCTTTACTAACAGGGGTCGCAATCAGCCCCAGCATTTT.

The CDR3 region has the DNA TGTGCCAGCAGCTTAGCGAGCGGGGCGAACACCGGGGAGCTGTTTTTT. Translated: CASSLASGANTGELFF. This chain uses TRBV7-9 with TRBJ2-2, with 7 nucleotides matching TRBD2. Germline assignment: CDR1 SEHNR and CDR2 FQNEAQ (reference sequence). CDR3 size: 16 residues. V trimming: 0 bases; J trimming: 0 bases; junction bases outside the gene matches: 1.

This chain joins TRBV4-3 and TRBJ1-5; D might be TRBD1 (6 bases). CDR3 size: 16 residues. Germline lookup yields CDR1 LGHNA and CDR2 YSLEER. The germline V and J ends were trimmed by 1 base and 0 bases, with 10 bases remaining between them. This chain's CDR3 is CASSQGTAYSNQPQHF. DNA for the CDR3: TGCGCCAGCAGCCAAGGGACAGCTTATAGCAATCAGCCCCAGCATTTT.

The sample holds many counts of this clone. The chain carries TRBV21-1 and TRBJ2-5; the table names TRBD2, a call not compared with the DNA. TRBV21-1 constitutes a pseudogene. CDR3 length equals 17 residues. The CDR3 nucleotides are TGTGCCAGCAGCACAAGGGCGGGAGGGACCCACCAAGAGACCCAGTACTTC. This gives the protein CASSTRAGGTHQETQYF.

There are a few counts of this clone. The rearrangement links TRBV6-4 to TRBJ2-5; 8 nucleotides line up with TRBD1. V was clipped by 5 bases and J by 5 bases; unmatched bases: 4. The CDR3 covers 13 residues. CDR1 is MRHNA and CDR2 is SNTAGT in the germline V gene. CDR3 region: CASSPRQGETQYF. The CDR3 coding sequence is TGTGCCAGCAGTCCAAGACAGGGGGAGACCCAGTACTTC.

This clone was seen more than once but under ten times. The chain recombines TRBV7-2 with TRBJ2-6; D remains ambiguous. Per the germline V gene, CDR1 is SGHTA and CDR2 is FQGNSA. V gave up 7 bases and J gave up 0 bases, with 10 bases separating them. The CDR3 consists of 15 residues. Here the CDR3 reads CASTLDNSGANVLTF. CDR3 nucleotides: TGTGCCAGCACCCTCGACAACTCTGGGGCCAACGTCCTGACTTTC.

The V call is TRBV10-3, the J call TRBJ2-1, with D possibly TRBD2 on 6 matching bases. The CDR3 consists of 13 residues. Trimming pared 8 bases from V and 8 bases from J, leaving 16 bases between. Germline values: CDR1 ENHRY, CDR2 SYGVKD. In DNA form, the CDR3 reads TGTGCCATCGCCCCCGAGTTAGCGGATGAGCAGTTCTTC. Translating it yields CAIAPELADEQFF.

This sequence joins TRBV14 and TRBJ1-2; 7 positions agree with TRBD1. This CDR3 contains 13 residues. The germline gives CDR1 SGHDN, CDR2 FVKESK. Losses at the gene ends were 4 bases for V and 7 bases for J; bases not matched to a gene: 6. The CDR3 is CASSPLPGGGYTF. CDR3 coding DNA: TGTGCCAGCAGCCCCCTGCCAGGGGGTGGCTACACCTTC.

The chain has TRBV5-5 and TRBJ2-2; 9 bases map to TRBD1. The CDR3 runs to 15 residues. J lost 10 bases, V lost 3 bases, and 10 bases had no gene match. CDR1 is SGHKS, CDR2 YYEKEE, per germline (reference sequence). CDR3 in DNA: TGTGCCAGCAGCTCCCGGGACAGGGCCCCCGTGGAGCTGTTTTTT. Amino acid sequence: CASSSRDRAPVELFF. Using reference TRBV5-5 and TRBJ2-2 for the parts outside the CDR3, the full variable domain is DAGVTQSPTHLIKTRGQQVTLRCSPISGHKSVSWYQQVLGQGPQFIFQYYEKEERGRGNFPDRFSARQFPNYSSELNVNALLLGDSALYLCASSSRDRAPVELFFGEGSRLTVL.

The rearrangement links TRBV19 to TRBJ1-2, with D hard to call. This CDR3 region has 15 residues. Trimming stripped 8 bases from V and 7 bases from J, with 23 bases between. The germline CDR1 and CDR2 sequences are LNHDA and SQIVND (reference sequence). CDR3: CASRTDGNSVRGYTF. The CDR3 nucleotides read TGTGCCAGTCGGACGGACGGGAATTCCGTCCGTGGCTACACCTTC.